This record looks at one T cell receptor (beta chain) sequence and its context. The V end was cut by 5 bases, the J end by 0 bases, with 12 bases between. The CDR3 is made up of 16 amino acids. Germline CDR1 reads KGHDR; CDR2 reads SFDVKD. The data belong to a study of blood T cell repertoires in COVID-19. The assay was immunoSEQ multiplex PCR, and TCRdb's table has in-frame clones only and misses some. The sample includes about 110,000 clones, about 85% seen only once; the top ten take around 3.3%. Sequenced: peripheral blood. This receptor was identified in a man between 35 and 55 years old with acute or convalescent COVID-19. The genes are TRBV24-1 and TRBJ2-2; D may be TRBD1 (7 bases). CDR3 DNA sequence: TGTGCCACCAGTGTTGGGGGGACAGCGAACACCGGGGAGCTGTTTTTT. It translates to CATSVGGTANTGELFF.